Following are 10 T cell receptor beta chains from one sample sequenced in a study of blood T cell repertoires in COVID-19. Here immunoSEQ multiplex PCR was the method, and the copy in TCRdb shows in-frame clones only, minus some. The sample lists 140,000 to 150,000 clones; about 87% were seen once. The sequenced sample consisted of peripheral blood. The receptors here all came from a man in his 60s with active or convalescent COVID-19.

J is TRBJ1-2 and V is TRBV28; the match to TRBD1 covers 7 bases. Germline assignment: CDR1 MDHEN and CDR2 SYDVKM. The CDR3 contains 15 residues. The trim removed 6 bases at V and 2 bases at J, leaving 9 bases unmatched. The CDR3 coding sequence is TGTGCCAGCAGCCCCGACAGGGCCGGCAACTATGGCTACACCTTC. It specifies CASSPDRAGNYGYTF.

This clone came up a few times. The J gene is TRBJ2-7, the V gene TRBV6-2 or TRBV6-3; D is perhaps TRBD1 (5 bases). Trimming removed 4 bases from V and 2 bases from J, with 15 bases in between. The CDR3 runs to 15 residues. The germline CDR1 and CDR2 sequences are MNHEY and SVGEGT. Here the CDR3 DNA reads TGTGCCAGCAGTTTAAGTGGGGCGGCCCCCTACGAGCAGTACTTC. Its protein product is CASSLSGAAPYEQYF.

This chain links TRBV13 with TRBJ2-7; 9 positions agree with TRBD2. This CDR3 region has 17 residues. V was clipped by 1 base and J by 2 bases; unmatched bases: 9. CDR1 PRHDT and CDR2 FYEKMQ come from the germline V gene (reference sequence). DNA of the CDR3: TGTGCCAGCAGCTTAGAGGGTAAGCGGGAGGCACCCTACGAGCAGTACTTC. Residues: CASSLEGKREAPYEQYF.

The V gene is TRBV4-2, the J gene TRBJ2-1; 8 bases match TRBD2. Germline loops: CDR1 LGHNA, CDR2 YNFKEQ. This CDR3 is built from 14 residues. With 1 base clipped from V and 10 bases from J, the junction kept 6 bases outside the gene matches. The DNA for the CDR3 is TGTGCCAGCAGCCAAGGTTTAGCGGGATGGGAGCAGTTCTTC. It yields the protein CASSQGLAGWEQFF.

V usage is TRBV6-4 and J usage is TRBJ1-1; 7 bases fit TRBD1. The junction had 12 bases not matched to a gene; V was cut back by 8 bases and J by 3 bases. This CDR3 is 15 amino acids long. The germline V gene encodes CDR1 MRHNA and CDR2 SNTAGT. The CDR3 nucleotides read TGTGCCAGCGCCGCCACGCCAGGGGGACACACTGAAGCTTTCTTT. It encodes CASAATPGGHTEAFF.

This rearrangement joins TRBV18 to TRBJ1-1; unclear D gene. This CDR3 contains 13 residues. Germline-derived CDR1 and CDR2 are KGHSH and LQKENI. V was cut by 0 bases and J by 11 bases, with 13 bases left in between. The CDR3 region is CASSPPETHYAFF. The CDR3 region has the DNA TGTGCCAGCTCACCACCGGAGACCCATTACGCTTTCTTT.

V usage is TRBV2 and J usage is TRBJ1-1, with D perhaps TRBD1 (6 bases). V lost 4 bases and J lost 6, with 9 bases in between. The CDR3 is 12 amino acids. The germline gives CDR1 SNHLY, CDR2 FYNNEI. The CDR3 reads CASSGNRAEAFF. CDR3 coding DNA: TGTGCCAGCAGTGGGAACAGGGCTGAAGCTTTCTTT.

V gene TRBV4-2 combines with J gene TRBJ2-6; D is unresolved. In germline, CDR1 is LGHNA, CDR2 YNFKEQ. Trimming shortened V by 4 bases and J by 0 bases, and 7 bases separated the two germline ends. The CDR3 spans 15 residues. DNA of the CDR3: TGTGCCAGCAGCCTCGGTACCTCTGGGGCCAACGTCCTGACTTTC. Protein sequence: CASSLGTSGANVLTF.

The rearrangement joins TRBV25-1 to TRBJ2-7; D might be TRBD1 (5 bases). CDR1 is MGHDK and CDR2 is SYGVNS in the germline V gene. The CDR3 runs to 12 residues. Trimming took 4 bases from V and 2 from J, leaving 6 bases between them. Here the CDR3 DNA reads TGTGCCAGCAGTGGGGGCACCTACGAGCAGTACTTC. This sequence encodes CASSGGTYEQYF.

The rearrangement joins TRBV28 to TRBJ2-7; 8 bases align to TRBD1. CDR1 is MDHEN, CDR2 SYDVKM, per germline. The CDR3 sequence is 16 residues long. V dropped 0 bases and J dropped 5; count of bases not matched to a gene: 9. CDR3 DNA sequence: TGTGCCAGCAGTTTATGGCCCCAGACAGGGGTCCACGAGCAGTACTTC. This encodes CASSLWPQTGVHEQYF.